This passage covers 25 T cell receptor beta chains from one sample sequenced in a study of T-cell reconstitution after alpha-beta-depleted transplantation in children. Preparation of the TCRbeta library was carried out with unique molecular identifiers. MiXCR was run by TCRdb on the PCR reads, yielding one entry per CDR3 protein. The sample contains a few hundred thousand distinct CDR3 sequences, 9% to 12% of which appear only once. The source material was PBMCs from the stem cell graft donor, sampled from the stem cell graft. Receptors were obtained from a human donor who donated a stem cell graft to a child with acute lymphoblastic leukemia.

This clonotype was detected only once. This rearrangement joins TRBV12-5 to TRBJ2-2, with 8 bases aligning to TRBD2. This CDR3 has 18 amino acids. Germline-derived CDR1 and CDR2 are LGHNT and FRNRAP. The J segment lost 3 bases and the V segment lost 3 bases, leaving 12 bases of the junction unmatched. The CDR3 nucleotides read TGTGCTAGTGGTTTTTTCAGCGGACTAGCCACTGACACCGGGGAGCTGTTTTTT. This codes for CASGFFSGLATDTGELFF.

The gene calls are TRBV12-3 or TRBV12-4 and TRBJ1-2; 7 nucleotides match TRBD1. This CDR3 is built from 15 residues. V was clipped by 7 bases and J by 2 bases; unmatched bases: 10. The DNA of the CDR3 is TGTGCCAGCACCGGCGCGGGACAGTTCAACTATGGCTACACCTTC. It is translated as CASTGAGQFNYGYTF.

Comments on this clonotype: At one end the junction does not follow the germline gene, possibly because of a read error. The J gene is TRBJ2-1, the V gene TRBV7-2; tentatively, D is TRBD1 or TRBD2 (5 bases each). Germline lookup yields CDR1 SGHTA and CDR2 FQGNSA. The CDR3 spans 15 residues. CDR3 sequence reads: CASGLGRPPGNEQFF. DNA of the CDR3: TGTGCCAGCGGCTTGGGACGGCCGCCCGGGAATGAGCAGTTCTTC.

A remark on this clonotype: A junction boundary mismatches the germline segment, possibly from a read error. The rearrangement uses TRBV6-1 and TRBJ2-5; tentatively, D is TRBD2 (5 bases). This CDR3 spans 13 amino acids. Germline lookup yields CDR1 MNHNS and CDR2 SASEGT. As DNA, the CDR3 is TGTGCCAGCAGTCCCAATTGGGGAGAGCCCCAGTACTTC. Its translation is CASSPNWGEPQYF.

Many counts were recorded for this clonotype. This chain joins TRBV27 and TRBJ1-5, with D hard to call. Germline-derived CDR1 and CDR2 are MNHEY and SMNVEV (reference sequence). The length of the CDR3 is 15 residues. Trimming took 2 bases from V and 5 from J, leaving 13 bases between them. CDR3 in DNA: TGTGCCAGCAGTTTAGTCGGGGATGGGTATCAGCCCCAGCATTTT. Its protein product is CASSLVGDGYQPQHF.

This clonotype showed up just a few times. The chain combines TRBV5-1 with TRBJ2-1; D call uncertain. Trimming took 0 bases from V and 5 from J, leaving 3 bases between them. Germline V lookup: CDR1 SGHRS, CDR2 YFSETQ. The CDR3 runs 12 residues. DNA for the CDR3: TGCGCCAGCAGCTTGGCCCACAATGAGCAGTTCTTC. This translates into CASSLAHNEQFF. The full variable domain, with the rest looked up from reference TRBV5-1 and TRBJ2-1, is KAGVTQTPRYLIKTRGQQVTLSCSPISGHRSVSWYQQTPGQGLQFLFEYFSETQRNKGNFPGRFSGRQFSNSRSEMNVSTLELGDSALYLCASSLAHNEQFFGPGTRLTVL.

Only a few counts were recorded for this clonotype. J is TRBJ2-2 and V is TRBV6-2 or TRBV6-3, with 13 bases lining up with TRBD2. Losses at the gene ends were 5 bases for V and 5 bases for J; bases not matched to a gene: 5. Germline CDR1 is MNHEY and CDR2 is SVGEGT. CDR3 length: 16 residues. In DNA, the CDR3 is TGTGCCAGCAGTCACTGGACTAGCGGGAGTACCGGGGAGCTGTTTTTT. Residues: CASSHWTSGSTGELFF.

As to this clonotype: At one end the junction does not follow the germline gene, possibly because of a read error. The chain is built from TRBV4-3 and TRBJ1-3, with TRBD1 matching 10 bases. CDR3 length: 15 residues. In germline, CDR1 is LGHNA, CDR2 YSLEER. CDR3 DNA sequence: TGCGCCAGCAGCTCGGACAGGGGGAGCGGAACCACCATATATTTT. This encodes CASSSDRGSGTTIYF.

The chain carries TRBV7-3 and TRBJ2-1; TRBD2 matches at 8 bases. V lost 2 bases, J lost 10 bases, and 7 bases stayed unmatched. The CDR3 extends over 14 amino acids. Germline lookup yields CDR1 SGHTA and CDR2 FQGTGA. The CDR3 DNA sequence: TGTGCCAGCAGCTTATTAGGCTTAGCGGGGGAGCAGTTCTTC. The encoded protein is CASSLLGLAGEQFF.

Written as DNA, the CDR3 is TGTGCCAGCAGCCCCGAGTCCAGGGGACAAAACATTCAGTACTTC. Encoded protein: CASSPESRGQNIQYF. V gene TRBV6-1 combines with J gene TRBJ2-4; TRBD1 might be the D (6 bases). The CDR3 has 15 amino acids. Germline CDR1 reads MNHNS; CDR2 reads SASEGT. V was shortened by 6 bases and J by 5 bases, with 17 bases between the two germline ends.

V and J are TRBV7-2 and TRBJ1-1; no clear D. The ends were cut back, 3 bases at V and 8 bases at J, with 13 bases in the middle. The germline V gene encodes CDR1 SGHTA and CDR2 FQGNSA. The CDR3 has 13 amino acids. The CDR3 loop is CASSFKMGVEAFF. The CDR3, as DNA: TGTGCCAGCAGCTTCAAGATGGGAGTCGAAGCTTTCTTT.

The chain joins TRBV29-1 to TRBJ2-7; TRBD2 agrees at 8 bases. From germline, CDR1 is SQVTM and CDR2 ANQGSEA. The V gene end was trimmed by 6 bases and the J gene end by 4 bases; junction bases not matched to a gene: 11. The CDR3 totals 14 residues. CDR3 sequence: CSVDTGLGHYEQYF. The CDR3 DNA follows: TGCAGCGTGGATACGGGACTAGGACATTACGAGCAGTACTTC.

This CDR3 reads CASSPIAGVETQYF. CDR3 DNA sequence: TGCGCCAGCAGCCCTATAGCGGGAGTTGAGACCCAGTACTTC. The V and J genes are TRBV5-1 and TRBJ2-5; 9 bases fit TRBD2. Germline CDR1 SGHRS, CDR2 YFSETQ. Germline trimming cut 4 bases from V and 5 bases from J; bases unmatched to any gene: 6. This CDR3 region has 14 residues. Complete variable domain (other parts from reference TRBV5-1 and TRBJ2-5): KAGVTQTPRYLIKTRGQQVTLSCSPISGHRSVSWYQQTPGQGLQFLFEYFSETQRNKGNFPGRFSGRQFSNSRSEMNVSTLELGDSALYLCASSPIAGVETQYFGPGTRLLVL.

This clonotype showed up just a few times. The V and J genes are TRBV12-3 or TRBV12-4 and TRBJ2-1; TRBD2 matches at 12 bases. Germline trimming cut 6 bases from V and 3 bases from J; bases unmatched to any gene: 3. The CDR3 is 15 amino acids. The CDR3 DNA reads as TGTGCCAGCAGGCCTAGCGGGAGGGACTACAATGAGCAGTTCTTC. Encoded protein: CASRPSGRDYNEQFF.

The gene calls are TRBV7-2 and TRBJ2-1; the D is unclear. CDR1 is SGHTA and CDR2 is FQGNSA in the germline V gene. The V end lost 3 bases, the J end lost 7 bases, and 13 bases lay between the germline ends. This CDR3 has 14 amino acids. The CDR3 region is CASSLSPGRNEQFF. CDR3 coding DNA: TGTGCCAGCAGCTTGTCACCCGGTAGGAATGAGCAGTTCTTC.

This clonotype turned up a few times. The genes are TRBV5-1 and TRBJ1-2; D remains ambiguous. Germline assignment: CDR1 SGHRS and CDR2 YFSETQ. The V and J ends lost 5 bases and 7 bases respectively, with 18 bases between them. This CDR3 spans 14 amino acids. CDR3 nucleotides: TGCGCCAGCAGGGCTGACGGGAGGGTGGCTGGCTACACCTTC. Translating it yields CASRADGRVAGYTF.

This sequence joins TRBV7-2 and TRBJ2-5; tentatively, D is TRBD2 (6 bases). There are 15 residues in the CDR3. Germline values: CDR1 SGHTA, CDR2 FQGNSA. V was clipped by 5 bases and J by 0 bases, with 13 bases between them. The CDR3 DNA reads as TGTGCCAGCAGCCTATACCGGGACTACCAAGAGACCCAGTACTTC. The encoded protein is CASSLYRDYQETQYF.

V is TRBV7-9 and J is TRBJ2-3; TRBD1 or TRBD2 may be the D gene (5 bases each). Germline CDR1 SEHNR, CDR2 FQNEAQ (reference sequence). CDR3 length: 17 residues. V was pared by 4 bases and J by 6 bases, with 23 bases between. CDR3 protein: CASSSPWGTSPGDTQYF. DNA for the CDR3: TGTGCCAGCAGCTCACCCTGGGGGACCAGTCCAGGGGATACGCAGTATTTT.

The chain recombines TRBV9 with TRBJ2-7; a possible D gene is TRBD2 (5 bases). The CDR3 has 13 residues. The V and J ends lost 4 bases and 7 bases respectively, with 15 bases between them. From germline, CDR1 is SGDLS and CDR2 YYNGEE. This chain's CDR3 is CASSPPERREQYF. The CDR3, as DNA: TGTGCCAGCAGCCCTCCCGAGCGGAGGGAGCAGTACTTC.

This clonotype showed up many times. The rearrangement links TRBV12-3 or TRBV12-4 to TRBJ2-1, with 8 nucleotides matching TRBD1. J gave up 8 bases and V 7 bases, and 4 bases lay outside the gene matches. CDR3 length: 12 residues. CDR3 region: CASTPTGDEQFF. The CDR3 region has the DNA TGTGCCAGCACCCCGACAGGGGATGAGCAGTTCTTC.

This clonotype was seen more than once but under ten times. In DNA form, the CDR3 reads TGCGCCAGCAGCTCCTTGGAGGGGGCGGCGGGAAACACCATATATTTT. It specifies CASSSLEGAAGNTIYF. The J gene is TRBJ1-3, the V gene TRBV5-1; 7 nucleotides match TRBD1. This CDR3 has 16 amino acids. Trimming removed 3 bases from V and 4 bases from J; junction bases left unmatched: 10. CDR1 is SGHRS and CDR2 is YFSETQ in the germline V gene.

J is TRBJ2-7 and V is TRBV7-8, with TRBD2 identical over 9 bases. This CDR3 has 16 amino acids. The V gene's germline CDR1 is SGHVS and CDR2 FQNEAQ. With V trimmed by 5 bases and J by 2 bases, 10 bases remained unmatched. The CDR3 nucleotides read TGTGCCAGCAGCCAACTTAGCGGGAGTTCTCCCTACGAGCAGTACTTC. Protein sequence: CASSQLSGSSPYEQYF.

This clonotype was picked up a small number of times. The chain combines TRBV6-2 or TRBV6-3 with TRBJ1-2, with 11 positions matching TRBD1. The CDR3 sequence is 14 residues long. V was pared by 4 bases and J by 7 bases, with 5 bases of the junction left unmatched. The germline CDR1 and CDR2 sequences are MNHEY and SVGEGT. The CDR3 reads CASSFGTGGFGYTF. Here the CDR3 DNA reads TGTGCCAGCAGTTTCGGGACAGGGGGATTTGGCTACACCTTC.

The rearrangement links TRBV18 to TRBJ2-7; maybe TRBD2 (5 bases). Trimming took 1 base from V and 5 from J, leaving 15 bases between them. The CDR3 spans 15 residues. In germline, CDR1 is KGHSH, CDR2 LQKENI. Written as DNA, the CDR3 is TGTGCCAGCTCACCACTTAGCCCCTCGGGGAACGAGCAGTACTTC. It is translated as CASSPLSPSGNEQYF.

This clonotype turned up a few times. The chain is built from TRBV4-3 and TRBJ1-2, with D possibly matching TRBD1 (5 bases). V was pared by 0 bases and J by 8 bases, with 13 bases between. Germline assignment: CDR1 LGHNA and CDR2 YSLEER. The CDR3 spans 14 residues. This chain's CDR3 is CASSQEAGVRGYTF. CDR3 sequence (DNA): TGCGCCAGCAGCCAAGAAGCGGGGGTGAGAGGCTACACCTTC.